What follows describes a single T cell receptor beta chain. Its antigen remains unidentified. The sample is drawn from a study of graft-versus-host responses after intestinal transplantation. About the research overall: The transplants performed in recipients were multivisceral, liver-intestinal, or isolated intestinal. Recipients across the board were started on anti-thymocyte globulin induction, then kept on tacrolimus and steroids for two to four years.

Study findings and constraints: Patients with graft-donor T cell macrochimerism had high graft-versus-host to host-versus-graft clonal ratios in allografts. Peak circulating GvH clone levels tracked with early post-transplant HvG declines.

Clones were read by immunoSEQ multiplex PCR, and TCRdb kept only the in-frame ones, dropping some. Among about 93,000 clones listed, 85% to 95% were seen once. The CDR3 is made up of 15 amino acids. CDR1 MNHNS and CDR2 SASEGT come from the germline V gene. V shed 8 bases and J shed 1 base, with 16 bases lying between them. This sequence was found in a human donor who received an intestinal transplant. The chain combines TRBV6-1 with TRBJ2-3; D remains ambiguous. Sequenced material: unstimulated CD8+ T cells sorted from spleen or lymph node cells, taken before intestinal transplant. CDR3 nucleotides: TGTGCCAGCCTGTCTGGAGTAATAGGCACAGATACGCAGTATTTT. It yields the protein CASLSGVIGTDTQYF.